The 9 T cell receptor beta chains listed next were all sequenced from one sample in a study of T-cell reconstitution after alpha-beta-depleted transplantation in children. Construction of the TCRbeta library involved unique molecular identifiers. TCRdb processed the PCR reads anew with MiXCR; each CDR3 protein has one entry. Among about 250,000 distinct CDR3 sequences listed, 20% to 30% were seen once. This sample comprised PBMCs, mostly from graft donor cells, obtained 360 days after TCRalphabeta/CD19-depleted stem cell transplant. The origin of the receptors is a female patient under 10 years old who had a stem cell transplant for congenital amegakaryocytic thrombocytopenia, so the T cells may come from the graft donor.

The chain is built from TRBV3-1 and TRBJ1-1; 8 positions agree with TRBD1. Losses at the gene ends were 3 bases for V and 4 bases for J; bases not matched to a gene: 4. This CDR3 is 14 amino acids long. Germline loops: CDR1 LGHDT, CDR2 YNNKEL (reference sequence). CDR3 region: CASSQQGAVTEAFF. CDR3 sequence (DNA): TGTGCCAGCAGCCAGCAGGGGGCTGTCACTGAAGCTTTCTTT. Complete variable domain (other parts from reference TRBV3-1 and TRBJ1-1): DTAVSQTPKYLVTQMGNDKSIKCEQNLGHDTMYWYKQDSKKFLKIMFSYNNKELIINETVPNRFSPKSPDKAHLNLHINSLELGDSAVYFCASSQQGAVTEAFFGQGTRLTVV.

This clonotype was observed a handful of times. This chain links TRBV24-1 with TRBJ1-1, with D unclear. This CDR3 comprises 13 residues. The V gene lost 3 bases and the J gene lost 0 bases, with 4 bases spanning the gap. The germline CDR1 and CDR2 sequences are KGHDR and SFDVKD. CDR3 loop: CATSDPMNTEAFF. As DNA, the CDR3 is TGTGCCACCAGTGATCCCATGAACACTGAAGCTTTCTTT.

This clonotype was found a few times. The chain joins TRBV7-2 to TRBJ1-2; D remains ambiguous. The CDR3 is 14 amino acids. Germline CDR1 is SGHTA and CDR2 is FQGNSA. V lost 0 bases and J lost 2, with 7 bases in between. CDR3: CASSLAPRNYGYTF. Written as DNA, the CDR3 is TGTGCCAGCAGCTTAGCCCCTCGGAACTATGGCTACACCTTC.

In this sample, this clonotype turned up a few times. DNA for the CDR3: TGTGCCAGCAGCCTTTGGGCGGACCGGAACACCGGGGAGCTGTTTTTT. Translating gives CASSLWADRNTGELFF. The chain has TRBV3-1 and TRBJ2-2; D unresolved. The V gene's germline CDR1 is LGHDT and CDR2 YNNKEL (reference sequence). The V end was cut by 4 bases, the J end by 1 base, with 13 bases between. CDR3 length: 16 residues.

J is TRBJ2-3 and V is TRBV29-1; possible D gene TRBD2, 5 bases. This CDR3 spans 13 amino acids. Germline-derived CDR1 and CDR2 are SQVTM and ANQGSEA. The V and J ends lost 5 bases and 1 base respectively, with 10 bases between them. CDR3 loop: CSVSWRGTDTQYF. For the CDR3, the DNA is TGCAGCGTTTCTTGGCGGGGCACAGATACGCAGTATTTT.

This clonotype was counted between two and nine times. For the CDR3, the DNA is TGCAGTGCGCACGACAGCGCTTACACCGGGGAGCTGTTTTTT. It encodes CSAHDSAYTGELFF. The chain links TRBV20-1 to TRBJ2-2; D may be TRBD1 (5 bases). Trimming shortened V by 6 bases and J by 3 bases, and 14 bases separated the two germline ends. This CDR3 comprises 14 residues. Germline CDR1 is DFQATT and CDR2 is SNEGSKA (reference sequence).

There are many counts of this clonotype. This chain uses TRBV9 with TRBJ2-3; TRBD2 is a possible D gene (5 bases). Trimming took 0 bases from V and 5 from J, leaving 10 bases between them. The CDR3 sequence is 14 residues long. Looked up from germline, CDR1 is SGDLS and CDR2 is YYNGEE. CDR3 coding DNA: TGTGCCAGCAGCGTAGAGGCTAGCCAAGATACGCAGTATTTT. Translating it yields CASSVEASQDTQYF.

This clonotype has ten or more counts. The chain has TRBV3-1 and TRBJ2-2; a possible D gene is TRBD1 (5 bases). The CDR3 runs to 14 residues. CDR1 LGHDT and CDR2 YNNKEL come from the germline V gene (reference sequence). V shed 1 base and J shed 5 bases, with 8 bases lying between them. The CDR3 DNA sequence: TGTGCCAGCAGCCAAGCCCCAGGGACCGGGGAGCTGTTTTTT. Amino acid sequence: CASSQAPGTGELFF.

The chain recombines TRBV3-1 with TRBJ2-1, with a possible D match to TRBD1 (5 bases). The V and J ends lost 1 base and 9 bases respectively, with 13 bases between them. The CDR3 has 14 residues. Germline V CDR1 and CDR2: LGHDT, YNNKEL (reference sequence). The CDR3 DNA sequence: TGTGCCAGCAGCCAAGCGGGCAAGCAGGGTGAGCAGTTCTTC. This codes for CASSQAGKQGEQFF.